Sequencing of this T cell receptor (beta chain) was carried out in a study of cytomegalovirus exposure and HLA in healthy donors. Across the whole study: Early on, a data release was issued that held approximately 92 million unique TCRs from HLA-typed donors. The study, taken as a whole, reports: The authors listed 150 to 200 TCR beta chains as cytomegalovirus-associated. Across donors, sequencing depth was assumed by presence/absence analyses to be roughly uniform.

Amplification used 60 Vbeta primers and 13 Jbeta primers. Per the study methods: An analysis that came later counted some 85 million unique TCR beta chains, 10 million to 11 million shared. Repertoires were generated with immunoSEQ multiplex PCR, while TCRdb's copy carries only in-frame clones and drops some. V and J calls plus clone size are reproduced from that table; the DNA served to infer D and trimming. This sample carries 150,000 or so clones, roughly 79% of them seen once, and the ten largest clones take 1%. As concerns this clone: Antigen: not known.

Germline CDR1 and CDR2: SGHNT and YYREEE (reference sequence). CDR3 length: 15 amino acids. V was trimmed by 1 base and J by 8 bases, leaving 18 bases between them. The source of this sequence is a woman in her thirties or forties in good health and CMV-seronegative. The source material was PBMCs. The genes are TRBV5-4 and TRBJ1-2; possible D gene TRBD1, 6 bases. The CDR3 loop is CASSLTQGSSGGYTF. In DNA, the CDR3 is TGTGCCAGCAGCTTGACCCAGGGGAGTAGTGGGGGCTACACCTTC.